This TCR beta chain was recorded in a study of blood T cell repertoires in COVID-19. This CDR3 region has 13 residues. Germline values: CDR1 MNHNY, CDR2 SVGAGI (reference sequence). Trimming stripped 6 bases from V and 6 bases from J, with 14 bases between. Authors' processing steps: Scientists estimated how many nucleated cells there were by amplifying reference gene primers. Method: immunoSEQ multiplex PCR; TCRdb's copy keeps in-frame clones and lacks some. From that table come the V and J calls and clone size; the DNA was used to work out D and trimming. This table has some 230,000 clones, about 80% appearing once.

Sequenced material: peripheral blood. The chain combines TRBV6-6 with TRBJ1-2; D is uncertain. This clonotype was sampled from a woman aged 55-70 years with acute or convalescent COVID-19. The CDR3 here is CASSYQASHGYTF. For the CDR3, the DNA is TGTGCCAGCAGCTACCAGGCTTCCCATGGCTACACCTTC.